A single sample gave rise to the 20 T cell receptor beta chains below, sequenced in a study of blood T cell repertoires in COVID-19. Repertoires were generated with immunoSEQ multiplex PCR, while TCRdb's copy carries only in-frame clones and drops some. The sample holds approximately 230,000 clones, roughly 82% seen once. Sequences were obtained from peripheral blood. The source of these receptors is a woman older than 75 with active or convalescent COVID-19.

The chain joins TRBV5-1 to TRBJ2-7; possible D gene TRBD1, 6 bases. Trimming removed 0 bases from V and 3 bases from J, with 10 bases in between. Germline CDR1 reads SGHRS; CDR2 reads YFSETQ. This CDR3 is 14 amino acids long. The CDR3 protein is CASSLAGAIYEQYF. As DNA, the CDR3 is TGCGCCAGCAGCTTGGCAGGGGCTATCTACGAGCAGTACTTC.

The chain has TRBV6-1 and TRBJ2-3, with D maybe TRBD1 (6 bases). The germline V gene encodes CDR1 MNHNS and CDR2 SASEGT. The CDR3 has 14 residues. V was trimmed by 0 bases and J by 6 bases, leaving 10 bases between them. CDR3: CASSEAGAWDTQYF. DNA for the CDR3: TGTGCCAGCAGTGAAGCGGGGGCGTGGGATACGCAGTATTTT.

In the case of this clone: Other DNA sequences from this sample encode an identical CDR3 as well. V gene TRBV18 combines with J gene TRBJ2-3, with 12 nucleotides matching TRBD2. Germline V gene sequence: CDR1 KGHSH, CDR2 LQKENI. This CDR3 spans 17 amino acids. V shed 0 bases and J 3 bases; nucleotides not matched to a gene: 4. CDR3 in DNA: TGTGCCAGCTCACCACCGGGACTAGCGGGCGGGACAGATACGCAGTATTTT. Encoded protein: CASSPPGLAGGTDTQYF.

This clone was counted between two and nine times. The CDR3 spells CASTTGLAGVTGELFF. The CDR3, as DNA: TGCGCCAGCACCACGGGACTAGCGGGAGTTACCGGGGAGCTGTTTTTT. The chain joins TRBV10-2 to TRBJ2-2; 14 bases are shared with TRBD2. J lost 5 bases, V lost 7 bases, and 6 bases had no gene match. The CDR3 spans 16 residues. CDR1 and CDR2 (germline): WSHSY, SAAADI.

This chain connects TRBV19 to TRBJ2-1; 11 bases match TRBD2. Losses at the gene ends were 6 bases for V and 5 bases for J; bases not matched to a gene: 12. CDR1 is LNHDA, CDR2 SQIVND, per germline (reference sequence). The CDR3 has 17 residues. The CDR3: CASSRLAGRNSHNEQFF. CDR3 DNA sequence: TGTGCCAGTAGCAGACTAGCGGGAAGAAACTCGCACAATGAGCAGTTCTTC.

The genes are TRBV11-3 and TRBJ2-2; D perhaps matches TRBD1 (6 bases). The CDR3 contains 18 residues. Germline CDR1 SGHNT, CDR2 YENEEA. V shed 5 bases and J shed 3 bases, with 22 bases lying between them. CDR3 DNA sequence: TGTGCCAGCAGCCCAGACGGTGTCCGGACAGAGGACACCGGGGAGCTGTTTTTT. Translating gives CASSPDGVRTEDTGELFF.

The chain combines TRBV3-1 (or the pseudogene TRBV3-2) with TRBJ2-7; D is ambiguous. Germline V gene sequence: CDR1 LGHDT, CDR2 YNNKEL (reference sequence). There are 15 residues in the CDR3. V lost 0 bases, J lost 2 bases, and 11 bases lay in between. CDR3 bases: TGTGCCAGCAGCCAAGATCTTCAGGTGACCTACGAGCAGTACTTC. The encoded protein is CASSQDLQVTYEQYF.

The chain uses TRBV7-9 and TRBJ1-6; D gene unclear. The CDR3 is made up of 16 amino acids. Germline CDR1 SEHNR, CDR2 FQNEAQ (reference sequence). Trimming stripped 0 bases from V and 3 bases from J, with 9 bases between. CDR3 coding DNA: TGTGCCAGCAGCTTAGCGGCCTCATACTATAATTCACCCCTCCACTTT. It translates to CASSLAASYYNSPLHF.

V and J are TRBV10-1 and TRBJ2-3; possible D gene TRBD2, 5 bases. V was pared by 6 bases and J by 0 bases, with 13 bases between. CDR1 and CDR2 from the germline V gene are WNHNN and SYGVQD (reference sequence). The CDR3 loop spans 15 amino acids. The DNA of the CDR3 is TGCGCCAGCAGCCGAATAACGGGGAGCACAGATACGCAGTATTTT. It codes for CASSRITGSTDTQYF.

CDR3 sequence reads: CASSVVGGASGNTIYF. CDR3 bases: TGTGCCAGCAGCGTAGTAGGGGGGGCCTCTGGAAACACCATATATTTT. This chain joins TRBV9 and TRBJ1-3; tentatively, D is TRBD1 (6 bases). Trimming shortened V by 0 bases and J by 0 bases, and 10 bases separated the two germline ends. Germline CDR1 and CDR2: SGDLS and YYNGEE. The CDR3 loop spans 16 amino acids.

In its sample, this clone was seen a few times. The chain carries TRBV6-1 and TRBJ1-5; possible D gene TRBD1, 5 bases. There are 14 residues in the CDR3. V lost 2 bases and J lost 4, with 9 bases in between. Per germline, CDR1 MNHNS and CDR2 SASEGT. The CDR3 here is CASSEQGRNQPQHF. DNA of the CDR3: TGTGCCAGCAGTGAACAGGGCCGAAATCAGCCCCAGCATTTT.

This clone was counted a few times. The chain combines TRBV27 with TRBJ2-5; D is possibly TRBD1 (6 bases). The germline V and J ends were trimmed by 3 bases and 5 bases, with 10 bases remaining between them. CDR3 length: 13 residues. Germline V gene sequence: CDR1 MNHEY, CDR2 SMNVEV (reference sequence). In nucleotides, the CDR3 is TGTGCCAGCAGTTTGAGGGGGACGGAGACCCAGTACTTC. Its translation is CASSLRGTETQYF.

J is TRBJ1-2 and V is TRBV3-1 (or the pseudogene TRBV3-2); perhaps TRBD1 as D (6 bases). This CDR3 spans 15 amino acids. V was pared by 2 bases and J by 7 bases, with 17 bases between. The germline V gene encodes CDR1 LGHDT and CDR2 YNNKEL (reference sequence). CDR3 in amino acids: CASSQTFQGRGGYTF. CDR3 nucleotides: TGTGCCAGCAGCCAAACTTTCCAGGGGCGAGGTGGCTACACCTTC.

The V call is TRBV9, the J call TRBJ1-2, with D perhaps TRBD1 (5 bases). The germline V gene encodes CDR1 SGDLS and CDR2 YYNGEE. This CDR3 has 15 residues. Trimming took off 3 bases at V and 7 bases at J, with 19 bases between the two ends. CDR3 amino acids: CASSAPPETVFGYTF. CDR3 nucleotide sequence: TGTGCCAGCAGCGCTCCTCCCGAGACAGTCTTTGGCTACACCTTC.

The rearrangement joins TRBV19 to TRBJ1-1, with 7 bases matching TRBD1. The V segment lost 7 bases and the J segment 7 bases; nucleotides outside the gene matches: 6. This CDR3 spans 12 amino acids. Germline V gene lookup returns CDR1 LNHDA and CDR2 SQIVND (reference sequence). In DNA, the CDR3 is TGTGCCAGTATTCAAAGACAGGGTGAAGCTTTCTTT. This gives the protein CASIQRQGEAFF.

CDR3 protein: CASSYSRTDFQETQYF. The CDR3 DNA is TGTGCCAGCAGTTACTCGAGGACTGATTTCCAAGAGACCCAGTACTTC. The rearrangement joins TRBV6-5 to TRBJ2-5, with D perhaps TRBD2 (5 bases). The V end was cut by 0 bases, the J end by 1 base, with 12 bases between. Germline CDR1 is MNHEY and CDR2 is SVGAGI. The CDR3 extends over 16 amino acids.

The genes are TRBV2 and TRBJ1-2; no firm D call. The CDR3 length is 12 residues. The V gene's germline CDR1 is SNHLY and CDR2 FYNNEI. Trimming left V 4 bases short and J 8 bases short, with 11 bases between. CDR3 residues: CASSGGSKGYTF. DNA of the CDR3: TGTGCCAGCAGTGGCGGGAGTAAGGGCTACACCTTC.

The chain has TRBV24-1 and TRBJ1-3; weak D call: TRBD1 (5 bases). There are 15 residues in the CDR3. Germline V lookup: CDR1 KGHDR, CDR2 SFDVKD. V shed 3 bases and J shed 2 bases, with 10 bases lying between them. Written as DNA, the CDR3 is TGTGCCACCAGTGATAGTAGGGGTACTGGAAACACCATATATTTT. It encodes CATSDSRGTGNTIYF.

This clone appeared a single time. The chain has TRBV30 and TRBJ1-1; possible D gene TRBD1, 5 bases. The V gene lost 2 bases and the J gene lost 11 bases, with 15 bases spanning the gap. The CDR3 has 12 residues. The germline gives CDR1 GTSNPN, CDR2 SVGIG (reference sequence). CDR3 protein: CAWSFLRVSAFF. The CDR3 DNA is TGTGCCTGGAGTTTTCTCAGGGTTTCGGCTTTCTTT.

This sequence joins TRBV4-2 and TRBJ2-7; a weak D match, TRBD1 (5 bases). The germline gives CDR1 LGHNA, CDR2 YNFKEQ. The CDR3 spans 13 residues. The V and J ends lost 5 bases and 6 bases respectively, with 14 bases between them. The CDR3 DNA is TGTGCCAGCAGCTACCACCAGGGCCGCGAGCAGTACTTC. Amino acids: CASSYHQGREQYF.